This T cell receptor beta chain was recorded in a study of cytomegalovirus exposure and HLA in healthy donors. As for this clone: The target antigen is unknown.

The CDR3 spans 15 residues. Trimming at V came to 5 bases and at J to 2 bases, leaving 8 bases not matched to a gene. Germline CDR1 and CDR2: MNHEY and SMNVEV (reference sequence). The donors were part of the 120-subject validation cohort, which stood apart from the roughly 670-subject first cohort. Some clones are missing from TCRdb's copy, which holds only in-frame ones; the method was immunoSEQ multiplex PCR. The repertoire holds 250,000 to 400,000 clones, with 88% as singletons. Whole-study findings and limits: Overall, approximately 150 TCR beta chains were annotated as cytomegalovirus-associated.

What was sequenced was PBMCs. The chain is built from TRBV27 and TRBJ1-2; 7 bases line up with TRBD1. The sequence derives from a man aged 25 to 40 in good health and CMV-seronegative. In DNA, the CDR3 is TGTGCCAGCAGTCCCTCCCCGACAGGGAACTATGGCTACACCTTC. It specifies CASSPSPTGNYGYTF.